The 8 T cell receptor beta chains below were found in one sample sequenced in a study of T cell repertoires in cytomegalovirus infection. TCRdb ran MiXCR on the reads and lists one entry per CDR3 protein. The sample contains about 740,000 distinct CDR3 sequences, approximately 40% of which appear only once. Sequences were obtained from PBMCs. Receptor source: a human donor in good health (CMV status not recorded). Some clones in this sample may be carry-over from other donors' samples.

The V gene is TRBV12-3 or TRBV12-4, the J gene TRBJ2-7, with D perhaps matching TRBD1 or TRBD2 (6 bases each). V lost 7 bases, J lost 7 bases, and 11 bases lay in between. The length of the CDR3 is 11 residues. In DNA form, the CDR3 reads TGTGCCAGCACCAAGGGGGGTGAGCAGTACTTC. Amino acid sequence: CASTKGGEQYF.

This clonotype was seen more than once but under ten times. At one of its ends the junction is not consistent with the germline gene, which may arise from a read error. The chain couples TRBV11-2 to TRBJ2-2; 10 bases are a match to TRBD2. CDR3 length: 22 residues. Germline CDR1 and CDR2: SGHAT and FQNNGV. CDR3 loop: CASSLEGYLTLAGEGNTGELFF. DNA of the CDR3: TGTGCCAGCAGCCTAGAGGGTTATCTTACTCTAGCGGGAGAGGGCAACACCGGGGAGCTGTTTTTT.

The chain links TRBV9 to TRBJ1-4; D uncertain. V gave up 2 bases and J gave up 6 bases, with 11 bases separating them. Germline V gene sequence: CDR1 SGDLS, CDR2 YYNGEE. The CDR3 spans 14 residues. The CDR3 coding sequence is TGTGCCAGCAGCGTTGACGGAAATCATGAAAAACTGTTTTTT. Amino acid sequence: CASSVDGNHEKLFF.

This clonotype was found a few times. The rearrangement uses TRBV6-6 and TRBJ2-7; D is possibly TRBD1 (6 bases). The CDR3 consists of 13 residues. CDR1 and CDR2 from the germline V gene are MNHNY and SVGAGI (reference sequence). Trimming took 3 bases from V and 6 from J, leaving 12 bases between them. CDR3 in DNA: TGTGCCAGCAGTTATGCTACAGGGAGCGAGCAGTACTTC. Translating it yields CASSYATGSEQYF.

The chain employs TRBV4-2 and TRBJ2-6, with D tentatively TRBD1 (5 bases). Trimming removed 0 bases at V and 0 bases at J, with 12 bases between. Germline CDR1 reads LGHNA; CDR2 reads YNFKEQ. The CDR3 spans 18 residues. The CDR3 reads CASSQEARVGSGANVLTF. The CDR3 nucleotides read TGTGCCAGCAGCCAAGAGGCCAGGGTAGGCTCTGGGGCCAACGTCCTGACTTTC.

This clonotype occurred a few times. V usage is TRBV7-6 and J usage is TRBJ2-3, with 10 bases aligning to TRBD2. CDR3 size: 18 residues. J gave up 0 bases and V 0 bases, and 6 bases lay outside the gene matches. Germline lookup yields CDR1 SGHVS and CDR2 FNYEAQ. CDR3 nucleotide sequence: TGTGCCAGCAGCTTAGCGGGCGGTAGCGGGAGGAGCACAGATACGCAGTATTTT. Its translation: CASSLAGGSGRSTDTQYF.

V is TRBV24-1 and J is TRBJ1-1; D gene uncertain. CDR1 and CDR2 from the germline V gene are KGHDR and SFDVKD. V lost 4 bases and J 0 bases, leaving 5 bases between the germline ends. The CDR3 runs to 13 residues. CDR3 nucleotide sequence: TGTGCCACCAGTGAGGGCTTGAACACTGAAGCTTTCTTT. It specifies CATSEGLNTEAFF.

This clonotype came up a few times. V gene TRBV19 combines with J gene TRBJ2-5; D not certain. There are 11 residues in the CDR3. V was clipped by 3 bases and J by 5 bases, with 4 bases between them. CDR1 is LNHDA and CDR2 is SQIVND in the germline V gene (reference sequence). This chain's CDR3 is CASSMGETQYF. The CDR3 nucleotides read TGTGCCAGTAGTATGGGGGAGACCCAGTACTTC.